This T cell receptor (beta chain) was captured by sequencing in a study of T cells after yellow fever vaccination. Only a few counts were recorded for this clonotype. What it binds is unknown. CDR1 and CDR2 (germline): KGHSH, LQKENI. This CDR3 region has 15 residues. V was clipped by 1 base and J by 4 bases; unmatched bases: 6. UMIs were added to TCR cDNA along with a universal primer site when it was made by 5'RACE template switching. TCRdb passed the 5' RACE reads through MiXCR, listing each CDR3 protein once. The sample comprises 300,000 to 400,000 distinct CDR3 sequences, roughly 4.3% of which are singletons, and 20% to 25% rests with the top ten. Findings of the study overall: Most primary-vaccination clones reappeared after the booster (about 97% CD4, about 88% CD8).

The clonotype was recovered from a man between 18 and 35 years old who received the YFV17D yellow fever vaccine. The rearrangement links TRBV18 to TRBJ2-5, with TRBD1 identical over 7 bases. Here the sequenced sample was PBMCs, taken 5 days after the yellow fever booster vaccination. The CDR3 region is CASSPRRQGGETQYF. The CDR3 DNA is TGTGCCAGCTCACCACGAAGACAGGGCGGAGAGACCCAGTACTTC. Full variable domain (rest looked up from reference TRBV18 and TRBJ2-5): NAGVMQNPRHLVRRRGQEARLRCSPMKGHSHVYWYRQLPEEGLKFMVYLQKENIIDESGMPKERFSAEFPKEGPSILRIQQVVRGDSAAYFCASSPRRQGGETQYFGPGTRLLVL.